This T cell receptor (beta chain) was sequenced during a study of human T cells and chemical hapten exposure. The V and J ends lost 5 bases and 0 bases respectively, with 13 bases between them. The CDR3 runs 15 residues. As for time point: patch test 3, about 24 weeks after DPC sensitization. Treatment noted: therapeutic diphenylcyclopropenone sensitization with weekly scalp DPC. Each patch-test visit's blood sample preceded patch application. MiXCR, run by TCRdb on the RACE reads, gives a single entry per CDR3 protein. Here the sample spans roughly 200,000 distinct CDR3 sequences, more than 20% being singletons. This clonotype was seen ten or more times.

The rearrangement uses TRBV12-3 or TRBV12-4 and TRBJ1-1; D is perhaps TRBD1 (6 bases). This receptor was identified in a woman in her thirties or forties with alopecia areata. Some clones in this sample may be carry-over from other donors' samples. The sequencing used whole blood, collected in connection with sensitization to the hapten diphenylcyclopropenone (DPC). The CDR3 loop reads CASSPTGSMNTEAFF. The CDR3, as DNA: TGTGCCAGCAGTCCCACAGGGTCCATGAACACTGAAGCTTTCTTT.